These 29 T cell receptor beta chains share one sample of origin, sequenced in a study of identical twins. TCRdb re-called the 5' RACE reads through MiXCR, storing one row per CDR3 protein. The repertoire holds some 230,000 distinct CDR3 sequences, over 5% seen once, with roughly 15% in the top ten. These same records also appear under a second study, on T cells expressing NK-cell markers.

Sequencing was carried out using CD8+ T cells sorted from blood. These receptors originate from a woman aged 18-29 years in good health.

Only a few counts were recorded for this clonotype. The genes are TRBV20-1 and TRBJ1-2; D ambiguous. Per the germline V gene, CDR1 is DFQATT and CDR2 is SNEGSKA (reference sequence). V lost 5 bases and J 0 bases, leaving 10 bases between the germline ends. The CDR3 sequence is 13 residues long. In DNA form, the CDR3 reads TGCAGTGCTCTTCCCATTACTAACTATGGCTACACCTTC. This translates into CSALPITNYGYTF.

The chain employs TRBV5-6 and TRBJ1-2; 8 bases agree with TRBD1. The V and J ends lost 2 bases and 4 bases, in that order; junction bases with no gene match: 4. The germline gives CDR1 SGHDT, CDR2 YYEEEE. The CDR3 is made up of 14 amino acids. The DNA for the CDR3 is TGTGCCAGCAGCTTACAGGGGGTAGTCTATGGCTACACCTTC. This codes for CASSLQGVVYGYTF. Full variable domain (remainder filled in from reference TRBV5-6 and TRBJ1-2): DAGVTQSPTHLIKTRGQQVTLRCSPKSGHDTVSWYQQALGQGPQFIFQYYEEEERQRGNFPDRFSGHQFPNYSSELNVNALLLGDSALYLCASSLQGVVYGYTFGSGTRLTVV.

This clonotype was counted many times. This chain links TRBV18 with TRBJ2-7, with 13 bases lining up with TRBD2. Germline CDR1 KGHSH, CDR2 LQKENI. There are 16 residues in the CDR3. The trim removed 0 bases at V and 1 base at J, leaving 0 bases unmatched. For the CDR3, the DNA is TGTGCCAGCTCACCACCGGGACTAGCGGGGTCCTACGAGCAGTACTTC. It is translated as CASSPPGLAGSYEQYF.

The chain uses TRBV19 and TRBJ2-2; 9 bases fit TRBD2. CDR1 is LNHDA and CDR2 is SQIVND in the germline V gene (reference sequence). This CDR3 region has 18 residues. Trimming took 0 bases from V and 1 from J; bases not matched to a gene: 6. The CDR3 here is CASSIDRRLAVNTGELFF. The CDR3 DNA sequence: TGTGCCAGTAGTATAGATCGGAGACTAGCGGTGAACACCGGGGAGCTGTTTTTT.

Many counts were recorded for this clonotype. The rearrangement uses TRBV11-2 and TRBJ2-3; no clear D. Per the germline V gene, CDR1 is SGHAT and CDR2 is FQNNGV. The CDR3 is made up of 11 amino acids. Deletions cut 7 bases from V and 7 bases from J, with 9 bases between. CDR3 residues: CASTARHTQYF. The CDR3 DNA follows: TGTGCCAGCACCGCTCGCCATACGCAGTATTTT.

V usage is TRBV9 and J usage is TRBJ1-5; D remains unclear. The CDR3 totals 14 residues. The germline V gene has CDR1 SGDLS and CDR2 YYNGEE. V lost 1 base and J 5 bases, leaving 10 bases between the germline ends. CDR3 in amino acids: CASSVHSDYQPQHF. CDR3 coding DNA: TGTGCCAGCAGCGTACACAGTGACTATCAGCCCCAGCATTTT.

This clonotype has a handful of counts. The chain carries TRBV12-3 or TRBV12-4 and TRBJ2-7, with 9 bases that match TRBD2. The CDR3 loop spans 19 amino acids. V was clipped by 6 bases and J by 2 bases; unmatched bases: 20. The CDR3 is CASSPVWAGGPFPAYEQYF. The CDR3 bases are TGTGCCAGCAGCCCCGTCTGGGCGGGAGGGCCCTTCCCCGCCTACGAGCAGTACTTC.

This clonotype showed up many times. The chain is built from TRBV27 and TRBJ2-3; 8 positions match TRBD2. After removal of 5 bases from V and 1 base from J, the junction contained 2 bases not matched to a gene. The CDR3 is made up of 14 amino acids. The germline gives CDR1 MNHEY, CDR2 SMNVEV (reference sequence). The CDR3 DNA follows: TGTGCCAGCAGTATGACTAGCGGCACAGATACGCAGTATTTT. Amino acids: CASSMTSGTDTQYF.

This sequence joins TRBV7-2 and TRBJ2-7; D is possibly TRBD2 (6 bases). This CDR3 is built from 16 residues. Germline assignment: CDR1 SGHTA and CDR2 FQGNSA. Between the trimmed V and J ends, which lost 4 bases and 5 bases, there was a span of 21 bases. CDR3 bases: TGTGCCAGCAGCTCGTCCCTACAAGCGGGTGGTAACGAGCAGTACTTC. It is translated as CASSSSLQAGGNEQYF.

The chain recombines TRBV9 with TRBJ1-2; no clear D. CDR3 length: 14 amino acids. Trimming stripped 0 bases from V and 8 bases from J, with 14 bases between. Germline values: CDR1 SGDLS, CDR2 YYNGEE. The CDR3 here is CASSVAGVSSGYTF. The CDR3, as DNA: TGTGCCAGCAGCGTAGCGGGAGTAAGTTCGGGCTACACCTTC.

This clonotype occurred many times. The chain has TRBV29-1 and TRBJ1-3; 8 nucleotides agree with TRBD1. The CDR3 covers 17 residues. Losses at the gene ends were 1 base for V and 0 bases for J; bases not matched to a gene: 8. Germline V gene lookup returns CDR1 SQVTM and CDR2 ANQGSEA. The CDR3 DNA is TGCAGCGTTGAAGCCGATACAGGGGGGGCCTCTGGAAACACCATATATTTT. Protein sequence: CSVEADTGGASGNTIYF.

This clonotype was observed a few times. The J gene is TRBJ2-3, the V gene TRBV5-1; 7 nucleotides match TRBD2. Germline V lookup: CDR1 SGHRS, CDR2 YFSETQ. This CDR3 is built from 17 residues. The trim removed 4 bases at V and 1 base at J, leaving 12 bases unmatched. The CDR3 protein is CASSRGGSGIGTDTQYF. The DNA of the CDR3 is TGCGCCAGCAGCCGCGGGGGTTCAGGGATCGGCACAGATACGCAGTATTTT.

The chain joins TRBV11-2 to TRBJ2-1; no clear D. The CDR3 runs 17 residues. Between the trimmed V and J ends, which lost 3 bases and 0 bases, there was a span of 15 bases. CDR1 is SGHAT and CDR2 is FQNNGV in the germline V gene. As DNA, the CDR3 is TGTGCCAGCAGCTTCCCCTTGTCCTATAGCTCCTACAATGAGCAGTTCTTC. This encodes CASSFPLSYSSYNEQFF. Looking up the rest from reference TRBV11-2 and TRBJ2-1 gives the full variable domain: EAGVAQSPRYKIIEKRQSVAFWCNPISGHATLYWYQQILGQGPKLLIQFQNNGVVDDSQLPKDRFSAERLKGVDSTLKIQPAKLEDSAVYLCASSFPLSYSSYNEQFFGPGTRLTVL.

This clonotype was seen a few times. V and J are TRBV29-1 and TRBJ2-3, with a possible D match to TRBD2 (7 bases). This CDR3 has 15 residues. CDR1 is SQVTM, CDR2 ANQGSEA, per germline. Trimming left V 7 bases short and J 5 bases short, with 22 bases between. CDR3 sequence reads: CSATGGPLYGDTQYF. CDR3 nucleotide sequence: TGCAGCGCGACCGGGGGGCCTTTGTATGGAGATACGCAGTATTTT.

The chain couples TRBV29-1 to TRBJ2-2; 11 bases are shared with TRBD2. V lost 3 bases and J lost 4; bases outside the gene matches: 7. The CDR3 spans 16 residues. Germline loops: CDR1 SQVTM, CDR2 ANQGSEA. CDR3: CSVEGVAGGITGELFF. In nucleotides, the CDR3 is TGCAGCGTTGAGGGAGTAGCGGGAGGGATCACCGGGGAGCTGTTTTTT.

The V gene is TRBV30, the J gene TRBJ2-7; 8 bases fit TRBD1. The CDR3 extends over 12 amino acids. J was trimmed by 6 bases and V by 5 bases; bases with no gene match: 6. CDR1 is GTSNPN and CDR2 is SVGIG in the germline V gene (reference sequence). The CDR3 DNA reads TGTGCCTGGGCCCGGCAGGGGGCCGAGCAGTACTTC. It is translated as CAWARQGAEQYF.

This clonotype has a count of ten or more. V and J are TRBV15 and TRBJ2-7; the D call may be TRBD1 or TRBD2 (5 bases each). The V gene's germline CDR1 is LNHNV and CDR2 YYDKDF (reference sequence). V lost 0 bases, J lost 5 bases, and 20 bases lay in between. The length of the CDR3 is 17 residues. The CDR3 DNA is TGTGCCACCAGCAGAGATGCGGCCAGGGAGATTTTCAACGAGCAGTACTTC. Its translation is CATSRDAAREIFNEQYF.

CDR3 in DNA: TGTGCCAGCAGCTTGTCTTTTGGACAGAGCTCCTACGAGCAGTACTTC. Protein: CASSLSFGQSSYEQYF. The chain joins TRBV5-6 to TRBJ2-7, with D possibly matching TRBD1 (6 bases). CDR3 length equals 16 residues. In germline, CDR1 is SGHDT, CDR2 YYEEEE. V was pared by 1 base and J by 0 bases, with 14 bases between. Complete variable domain (other parts from reference TRBV5-6 and TRBJ2-7): DAGVTQSPTHLIKTRGQQVTLRCSPKSGHDTVSWYQQALGQGPQFIFQYYEEEERQRGNFPDRFSGHQFPNYSSELNVNALLLGDSALYLCASSLSFGQSSYEQYFGPGTRLTVT.

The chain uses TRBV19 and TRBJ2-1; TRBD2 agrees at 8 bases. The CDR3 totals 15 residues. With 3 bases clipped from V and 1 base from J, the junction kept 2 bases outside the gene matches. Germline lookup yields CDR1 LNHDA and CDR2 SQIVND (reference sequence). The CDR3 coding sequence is TGTGCCAGTAGTATGGCGGGGGGATCCTACAATGAGCAGTTCTTC. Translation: CASSMAGGSYNEQFF. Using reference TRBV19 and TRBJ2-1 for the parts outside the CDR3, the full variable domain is DGGITQSPKYLFRKEGQNVTLSCEQNLNHDAMYWYRQDPGQGLRLIYYSQIVNDFQKGDIAEGYSVSREKKESFPLTVTSAQKNPTAFYLCASSMAGGSYNEQFFGPGTRLTVL.

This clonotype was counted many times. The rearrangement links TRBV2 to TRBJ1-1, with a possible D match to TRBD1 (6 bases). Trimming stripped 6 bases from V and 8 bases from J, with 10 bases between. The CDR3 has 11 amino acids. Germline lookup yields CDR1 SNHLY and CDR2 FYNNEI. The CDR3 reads CASRAGTEAFF. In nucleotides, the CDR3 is TGTGCCAGCAGAGCCGGGACAGAAGCTTTCTTT.

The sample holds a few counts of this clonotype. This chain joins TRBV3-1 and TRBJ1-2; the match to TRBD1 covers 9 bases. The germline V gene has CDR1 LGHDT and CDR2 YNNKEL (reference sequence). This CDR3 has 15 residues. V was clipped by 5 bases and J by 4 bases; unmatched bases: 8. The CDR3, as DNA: TGTGCCAGCAGCAAACCTACAGGGGGCAGCTATGGCTACACCTTC. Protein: CASSKPTGGSYGYTF.

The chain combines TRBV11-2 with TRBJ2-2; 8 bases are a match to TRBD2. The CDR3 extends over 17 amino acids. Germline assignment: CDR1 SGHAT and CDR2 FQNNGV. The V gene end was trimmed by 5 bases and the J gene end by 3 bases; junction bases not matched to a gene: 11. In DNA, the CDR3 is TGTGCCAGCAGCACCAAGGCGGGGGGCCGGGACACCGGGGAGCTGTTTTTT. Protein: CASSTKAGGRDTGELFF.

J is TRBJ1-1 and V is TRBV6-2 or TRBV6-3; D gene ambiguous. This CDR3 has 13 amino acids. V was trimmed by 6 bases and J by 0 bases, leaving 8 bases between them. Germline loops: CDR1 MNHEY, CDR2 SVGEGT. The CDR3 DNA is TGTGCCAGCAGCTATTGGGTGAACACTGAAGCTTTCTTT. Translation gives CASSYWVNTEAFF.

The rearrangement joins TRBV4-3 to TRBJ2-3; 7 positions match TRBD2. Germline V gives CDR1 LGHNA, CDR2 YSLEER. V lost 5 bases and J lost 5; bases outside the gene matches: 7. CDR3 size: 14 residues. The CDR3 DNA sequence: TGCGCCAGCAGCTACGGGACTAAATTAGATACGCAGTATTTT. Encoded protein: CASSYGTKLDTQYF.

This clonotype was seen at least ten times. CDR3 protein: CASSKAAGTGGGKPQHF. As DNA, the CDR3 is TGTGCCAGCAGCAAAGCGGCCGGGACAGGGGGGGGAAAGCCCCAGCATTTT. This chain joins TRBV21-1 and TRBJ1-5; the DNA was not used to check the table's D call, TRBD1. TRBV21-1 is listed as a pseudogene. The CDR3 is 17 residues long.

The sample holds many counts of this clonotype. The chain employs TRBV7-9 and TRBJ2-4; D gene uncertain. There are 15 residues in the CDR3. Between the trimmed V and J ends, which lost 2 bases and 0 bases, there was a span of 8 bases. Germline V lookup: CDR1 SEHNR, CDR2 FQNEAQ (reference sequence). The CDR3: CASSLSEAAKNIQYF. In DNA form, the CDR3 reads TGTGCCAGCAGCTTATCAGAGGCAGCCAAAAACATTCAGTACTTC.

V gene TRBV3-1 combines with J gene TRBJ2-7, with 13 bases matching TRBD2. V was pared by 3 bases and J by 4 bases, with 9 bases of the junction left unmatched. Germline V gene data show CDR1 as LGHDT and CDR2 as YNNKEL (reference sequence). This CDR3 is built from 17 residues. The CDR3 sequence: CASSHDILAGGTYEQYF. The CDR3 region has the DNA TGTGCCAGCAGCCATGACATACTAGCGGGAGGGACATACGAGCAGTACTTC.

CDR3 residues: CASSFAGRTDTQYF. As DNA, the CDR3 is TGTGCCAGCAGTTTCGCAGGAAGAACAGATACGCAGTATTTT. J is TRBJ2-3 and V is TRBV27; D ambiguous. Germline CDR1 MNHEY, CDR2 SMNVEV (reference sequence). The CDR3 loop spans 14 amino acids. Trimming took off 3 bases at V and 3 bases at J, with 10 bases between the two ends.

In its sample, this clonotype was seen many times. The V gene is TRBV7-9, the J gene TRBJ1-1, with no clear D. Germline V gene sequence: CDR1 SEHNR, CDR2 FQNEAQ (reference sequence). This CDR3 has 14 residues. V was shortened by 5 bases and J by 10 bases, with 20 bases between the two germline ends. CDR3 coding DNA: TGTGCCAGCAGCCCCGAAAGGACGGAGCTAAGAGCTTTCTTT. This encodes CASSPERTELRAFF.